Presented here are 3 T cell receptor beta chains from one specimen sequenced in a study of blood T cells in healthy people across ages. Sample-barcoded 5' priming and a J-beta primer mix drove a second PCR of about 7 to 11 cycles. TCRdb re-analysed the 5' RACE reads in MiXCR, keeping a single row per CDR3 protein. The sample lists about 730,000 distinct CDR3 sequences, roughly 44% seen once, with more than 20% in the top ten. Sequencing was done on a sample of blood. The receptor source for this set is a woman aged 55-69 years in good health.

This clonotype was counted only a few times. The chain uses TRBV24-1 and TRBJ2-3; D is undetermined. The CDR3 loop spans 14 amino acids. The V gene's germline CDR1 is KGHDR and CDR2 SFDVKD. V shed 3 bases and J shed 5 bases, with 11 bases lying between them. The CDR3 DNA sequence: TGTGCCACCAGTGATCGATACAGCTTAGATACGCAGTATTTT. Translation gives CATSDRYSLDTQYF.

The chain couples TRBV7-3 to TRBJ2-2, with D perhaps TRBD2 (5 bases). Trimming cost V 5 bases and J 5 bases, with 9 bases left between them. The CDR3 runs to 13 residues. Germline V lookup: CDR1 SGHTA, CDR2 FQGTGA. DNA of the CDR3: TGTGCCAGCAGCGCCCGGGGTACCGGGGAGCTGTTTTTT. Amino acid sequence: CASSARGTGELFF.

The CDR3 DNA reads TGTGCCAGCAGTTACTCTGTGTCGCAGATCTACGAGCAGTACTTC. Amino acid sequence: CASSYSVSQIYEQYF. This chain uses TRBV6-5 with TRBJ2-7, with D uncertain. V lost 0 bases and J lost 3, with 12 bases in between. Looked up from germline, CDR1 is MNHEY and CDR2 is SVGAGI. The CDR3 has 15 amino acids.